Listed here are 31 T cell receptor beta chains from one sample, sequenced in a study of a mutant IDH1 vaccine in newly diagnosed glioma (dated by TCRdb to the early 2020s). No antigens are known for them. The library relied on the immunoSEQ multiplex PCR assay. Entries here come from immuneACCESS through TCRdb and include only in-frame sequences with V and J called. Some clones fail to appear in such tables; in the studies checked, an unresolved V gene covers under half of the shortfall, and the cause of the remainder is unknown. The sample includes about 29,000 clones, with less than 90% observed a single time. The ten largest clones represent roughly 8% of the sample. In the paper's terms, the time point label means: week 23, last vaccination. Each vaccine dose was 300 ug of a 20-mer mutant IDH1 peptide in Montanide, given subcutaneously with topical imiquimod. Sample: PBMCs, taken from a glioma patient whose treatment included an IDH1 peptide vaccine. The source is a woman aged 18-29 years with glioma.

This rearrangement joins TRBV2 to TRBJ2-4; 9 positions agree with TRBD1. The CDR3 is 16 amino acids. Germline CDR1 reads SNHLY; CDR2 reads FYNNEI. With 7 bases clipped from V and 0 bases from J, the junction kept 7 bases outside the gene matches. The CDR3 DNA follows: TGTGCCAGCAACCCGGGACAGGGTTTAGCCAAAAACATTCAGTACTTC. Protein product: CASNPGQGLAKNIQYF.

V is TRBV16 and J is TRBJ2-2; 9 nucleotides agree with TRBD2. This CDR3 has 15 residues. With 4 bases clipped from V and 4 bases from J, the junction kept 4 bases outside the gene matches. CDR1 is KGHSY and CDR2 is FQNENV in the germline V gene. CDR3 bases: TGTGCCAGCAGCCGGGATAGCGGGGGCACCGGGGAGCTGTTTTTT. This encodes CASSRDSGGTGELFF.

The CDR3 nucleotides read TGTGCCAGCAGCGCCCGACAGGGGGTTGGTGGCTACACCTTC. Its protein product is CASSARQGVGGYTF. The rearrangement uses TRBV11-3 and TRBJ1-2; 9 nucleotides agree with TRBD1. Germline-derived CDR1 and CDR2 are SGHNT and YENEEA. The CDR3 covers 14 residues. With V trimmed by 5 bases and J by 7 bases, 8 bases remained unmatched.

This clone occurred a few times. The chain joins TRBV25-1 to TRBJ1-5; D is ambiguous. Germline lookup yields CDR1 MGHDK and CDR2 SYGVNS. V was shortened by 3 bases and J by 2 bases, with 8 bases between the two germline ends. The CDR3 is 14 residues long. The CDR3 nucleotides are TGTGCCAGCAGTGACGTAAGTGGCAATCAGCCCCAGCATTTT. Its translation is CASSDVSGNQPQHF.

The genes are TRBV2 and TRBJ2-3, with 9 bases that match TRBD1. The CDR3 runs to 16 residues. J gave up 2 bases and V 5 bases, and 8 bases lay outside the gene matches. The V gene's germline CDR1 is SNHLY and CDR2 FYNNEI. CDR3 loop: CASSPLGQGFTDTQYF. CDR3 coding DNA: TGTGCCAGCAGTCCTCTTGGACAGGGGTTCACAGATACGCAGTATTTT.

The chain employs TRBV6-5 and TRBJ1-3, with 8 positions matching TRBD1. The V and J ends lost 6 bases and 7 bases, in that order; junction bases with no gene match: 8. This CDR3 spans 14 amino acids. From germline, CDR1 is MNHEY and CDR2 SVGAGI. The CDR3 nucleotides are TGTGCCAGCAGCCGACAGGGGACGGGGAACACCATATATTTT. It translates to CASSRQGTGNTIYF.

This chain uses TRBV6-6 with TRBJ1-1; D not certain. CDR3 length: 12 residues. Deletions cut 7 bases from V and 11 bases from J, with 17 bases between. Germline V CDR1 and CDR2: MNHNY, SVGAGI (reference sequence). The chain's CDR3 is CASKPRDSAAFF. CDR3 coding DNA: TGTGCCAGCAAGCCTCGCGATTCGGCGGCTTTCTTT.

The DNA for the CDR3 is TGTGCCAGCAGCCCCGGGACTAGCGGGACCTACGAGCAGTACTTC. Protein product: CASSPGTSGTYEQYF. V usage is TRBV5-6 and J usage is TRBJ2-7, with 13 nucleotides matching TRBD2. J gave up 2 bases and V 4 bases, and 3 bases lay outside the gene matches. CDR1 is SGHDT, CDR2 YYEEEE, per germline. This CDR3 contains 15 residues.

Only a few counts were recorded for this clone. CDR3 nucleotide sequence: TGCGCCAGCAGCCCGACCGAAGGCAGCTTGAACACTGAAGCTTTCTTT. It translates to CASSPTEGSLNTEAFF. The chain carries TRBV4-3 and TRBJ1-1; no definite D call. CDR1 and CDR2 (germline): LGHNA, YSLEER. The CDR3 totals 16 residues. Trimming cost V 4 bases and J 0 bases, with 15 bases left between them.

This clone was recorded only once. J is TRBJ2-5 and V is TRBV2; TRBD1 or TRBD2 may be the D gene (5 bases each). Matching the DNA end better, TRBJ2-7 makes the J call doubtful. Germline V gene lookup returns CDR1 SNHLY and CDR2 FYNNEI. The CDR3 extends over 12 amino acids. The CDR3 sequence is CASSEWGYEQYF. The CDR3 DNA reads as TGTGCCAGCAGTGAATGGGGGTACGAGCAGTACTTC.

The chain joins TRBV4-1 to TRBJ1-4; a weak D match, TRBD1 (6 bases). CDR1 is MGHRA and CDR2 is YSYEKL in the germline V gene. Trimming stripped 0 bases from V and 4 bases from J, with 15 bases between. This CDR3 contains 17 residues. This chain's CDR3 is CASSQDPERTVNEKLFF. CDR3 sequence (DNA): TGCGCCAGCAGCCAAGATCCGGAGAGGACAGTTAATGAAAAACTGTTTTTT.

This chain joins TRBV7-2 and TRBJ2-7; TRBD1 aligns across 9 bases. J was trimmed by 1 base and V by 5 bases; bases with no gene match: 6. The CDR3 is 15 amino acids. Germline CDR1 SGHTA, CDR2 FQGNSA. The CDR3 nucleotides are TGTGCCAGCAGCCCACGACAGGGGGTATCCTACGAGCAGTACTTC. As protein: CASSPRQGVSYEQYF. Looking up the rest from reference TRBV7-2 and TRBJ2-7 gives the full variable domain: GAGVSQSPSNKVTEKGKDVELRCDPISGHTALYWYRQSLGQGLEFLIYFQGNSAPDKSGLPSDRFSAERTGGSVSTLTIQRTQQEDSAVYLCASSPRQGVSYEQYFGPGTRLTVT.

The gene calls are TRBV10-3 and TRBJ1-2; D unresolved. Germline assignment: CDR1 ENHRY and CDR2 SYGVKD. The CDR3 consists of 14 residues. V lost 10 bases and J lost 0, with 15 bases in between. The CDR3 DNA is TGTGCCAGTCGGCAGCCGTCCACTAACTATGGCTACACCTTC. Translation gives CASRQPSTNYGYTF.

The rearrangement joins TRBV6-6 to TRBJ1-1, with D perhaps TRBD1 (5 bases). V lost 2 bases and J 4 bases, leaving 14 bases between the germline ends. CDR3 length: 15 residues. Germline CDR1 reads MNHNY; CDR2 reads SVGAGI (reference sequence). The CDR3 region has the DNA TGTGCCAGCAGTTACGAGGCAGGGTGGGCCACTGAAGCTTTCTTT. Amino acid sequence: CASSYEAGWATEAFF.

This chain connects TRBV27 to TRBJ2-1; 11 nucleotides line up with TRBD2. Trimming removed 0 bases from V and 0 bases from J; junction bases left unmatched: 13. Germline lookup yields CDR1 MNHEY and CDR2 SMNVEV (reference sequence). CDR3 size: 21 residues. CDR3 loop: CASSLSRRVSGRAYSYNEQFF. The CDR3 bases are TGTGCCAGCAGTTTATCGAGAAGAGTTAGCGGGAGGGCTTACTCCTACAATGAGCAGTTCTTC.

The rearrangement joins TRBV4-3 to TRBJ2-2, with 10 nucleotides matching TRBD2. V lost 4 bases to trimming and J lost 0 bases; unmatched junction nucleotides: 14. The germline V gene has CDR1 LGHNA and CDR2 YSLEER. CDR3 length equals 20 residues. The CDR3 here is CASSLPPALAGVANTGELFF. The CDR3 DNA is TGCGCCAGCAGCCTCCCCCCTGCGCTAGCGGGAGTGGCGAACACCGGGGAGCTGTTTTTT.

J is TRBJ2-7 and V is TRBV7-6, with D hard to call. Germline lookup yields CDR1 SGHVS and CDR2 FNYEAQ. Trimming removed 5 bases at V and 0 bases at J, with 5 bases between. The CDR3 totals 12 residues. The CDR3 reads CASSPSSYEQYF. The CDR3 DNA reads as TGTGCCAGCAGCCCGAGCTCCTACGAGCAGTACTTC.

This clone is a singleton in its sample. A junction boundary mismatches the germline segment, possibly from a read error. The rearrangement joins TRBV7-7 to TRBJ2-5, with 14 bases matching TRBD2. CDR3 size: 16 residues. Germline V CDR1 and CDR2: SSHAT, FNYEAQ (reference sequence). This CDR3 reads CASSKGLAGVGETQYF. As DNA, the CDR3 is TGTGCTAGCAGCAAGGGACTAGCGGGAGTAGGAGAGACCCAGTACTTC.

The V and J genes are TRBV27 and TRBJ2-7; D gene ambiguous. This CDR3 is 13 amino acids long. V lost 5 bases to trimming and J lost 3 bases, with 11 bases between them. Per the germline V gene, CDR1 is MNHEY and CDR2 is SMNVEV (reference sequence). The CDR3 spells CASSPGRSYEQYF. The CDR3 DNA follows: TGTGCCAGCAGTCCAGGACGGAGCTACGAGCAGTACTTC.

The V and J genes are TRBV19 and TRBJ1-3, with TRBD1 as a possible D gene (6 bases). This CDR3 has 13 amino acids. CDR1 and CDR2 from the germline V gene are LNHDA and SQIVND (reference sequence). V lost 6 bases and J lost 8, with 14 bases in between. Here the CDR3 DNA reads TGTGCCAGTAGGATCGACAGGTGGGACACCATATATTTT. Protein sequence: CASRIDRWDTIYF.

The chain is built from TRBV2 and TRBJ2-1; TRBD1 is a possible D gene (5 bases). Germline values: CDR1 SNHLY, CDR2 FYNNEI. Trimming pared 8 bases from V and 6 bases from J, leaving 17 bases between. The CDR3 length is 14 residues. The DNA for the CDR3 is TGTGCCAGCTCCAGGGTAGGGTCGGGCAATGAGCAGTTCTTC. Amino acid sequence: CASSRVGSGNEQFF.

In this sample, this clone turned up a few times. This CDR3 is CASSPTAISNQPQHF. The CDR3 DNA follows: TGTGCCAGCTCACCAACTGCTATTAGCAATCAGCCCCAGCATTTT. This chain connects TRBV18 to TRBJ1-5; the D is unclear. Trimming took 2 bases from V and 0 from J, leaving 8 bases between them. The CDR3 loop spans 15 amino acids. Per the germline V gene, CDR1 is KGHSH and CDR2 is LQKENI.

This CDR3 reads CASSKGQGIGNEQFF. The CDR3 bases are TGTGCCAGCAGCAAGGGACAGGGGATCGGGAATGAGCAGTTCTTC. The V call is TRBV13, the J call TRBJ2-1; 10 nucleotides line up with TRBD1. The CDR3 is made up of 15 amino acids. CDR1 and CDR2 from the germline V gene are PRHDT and FYEKMQ (reference sequence). The V gene end was trimmed by 5 bases and the J gene end by 7 bases; junction bases not matched to a gene: 8.

The chain recombines TRBV28 with TRBJ2-1, with a weak D call TRBD2 (6 bases). V gave up 3 bases and J gave up 8 bases, with 14 bases separating them. CDR3 length: 14 residues. Per germline, CDR1 MDHEN and CDR2 SYDVKM. Written as DNA, the CDR3 is TGTGCCAGCAGTTTGGTCGGGAGTGGGGATGAGCAGTTCTTC. Translated: CASSLVGSGDEQFF.

The rearrangement uses TRBV6-5 and TRBJ1-1; D is undetermined. V was pared by 6 bases and J by 0 bases, with 8 bases between. In germline, CDR1 is MNHEY, CDR2 SVGAGI. The CDR3 loop spans 13 amino acids. CDR3 coding DNA: TGTGCCAGCAGAGGACCTGTGAACACTGAAGCTTTCTTT. It encodes CASRGPVNTEAFF.

The rearrangement joins TRBV29-1 to TRBJ2-7; possibly TRBD1 for D (5 bases). V lost 6 bases and J 3 bases, leaving 9 bases between the germline ends. Germline loops: CDR1 SQVTM, CDR2 ANQGSEA. This CDR3 spans 11 amino acids. The CDR3 protein is CSVARDYEQYF. The CDR3 DNA reads TGCAGCGTAGCCAGGGACTACGAGCAGTACTTC.

V gene TRBV6-6 combines with J gene TRBJ2-1, with TRBD2 matching over 11 bases. The junction had 8 bases not matched to a gene; V was cut back by 5 bases and J by 5 bases. The CDR3 runs 16 residues. CDR1 and CDR2 (germline): MNHNY, SVGAGI (reference sequence). The CDR3 sequence is CASSPWTSGSHNEQFF. CDR3 nucleotide sequence: TGTGCCAGCAGTCCCTGGACTAGCGGGTCCCACAATGAGCAGTTCTTC.

This chain links TRBV7-2 with TRBJ1-2, with TRBD1 as a possible D gene (5 bases). CDR3 length: 15 amino acids. Germline V gene sequence: CDR1 SGHTA, CDR2 FQGNSA. Trimming removed 2 bases at V and 3 bases at J, with 13 bases between. CDR3 amino acids: CASSLWGRVDYGYTF. CDR3 sequence (DNA): TGTGCCAGCAGCTTATGGGGCAGGGTGGACTATGGCTACACCTTC.

This chain joins TRBV7-2 and TRBJ2-7; D gene uncertain. V was pared by 1 base and J by 2 bases, with 9 bases between. The CDR3 extends over 14 amino acids. In germline, CDR1 is SGHTA, CDR2 FQGNSA. The CDR3 DNA reads TGTGCCAGCAGCTTAGACCACGGCCCCTACGAGCAGTACTTC. Amino acid sequence: CASSLDHGPYEQYF.

This clone has just one count. This chain uses TRBV7-6 with TRBJ1-6, with D unresolved. This CDR3 contains 14 residues. The V end was cut by 5 bases, the J end by 0 bases, with 5 bases between. Germline-derived CDR1 and CDR2 are SGHVS and FNYEAQ. The CDR3 bases are TGTGCCAGCAGCGTAAGCTCCTATAATTCACCCCTCCACTTT. This translates into CASSVSSYNSPLHF.

The CDR3 nucleotides are TGTGCCAGCAGCCCGAAAATCACTAGCGGGATGTACAATGAGCAGTTCTTC. It specifies CASSPKITSGMYNEQFF. V is TRBV7-2 and J is TRBJ2-1; 10 bases line up with TRBD2. V trimming: 5 bases; J trimming: 4 bases; junction bases outside the gene matches: 11. The CDR3 totals 17 residues. The germline gives CDR1 SGHTA, CDR2 FQGNSA.